The 25 T cell receptor beta chains below all came from one sample that was sequenced in a study of regulatory T cells in long-lasting Graves disease (dated by TCRdb to the early 2020s). The time point label here, explained by the study, means: newly diagnosed GD, antithyroid drugs for less than 3 months. For both TCR sequencing and RNA sequencing, RNA was extracted from PBMCs using TRIzol. Library generation was performed with multiplex PCR. Sequencing was carried out with an Illumina HiSeq 4000. TCR beta libraries were built with iRepertoire HTBI primers and Arm-PCR amplification of CDR3 regions. Using fastp trimming at Q25 and MiXCR clonotype assembly, TCRdb reanalyzed the public sequencing data and kept in-frame beta chains. Rows with a matching CDR3 protein are joined into one entry that keeps the most common DNA and genes. The sample table shows about 210,000 distinct CDR3 sequences, and roughly 19% are seen once. The top ten hold 12% of the sample.

These data were also filed under a second study, of T cells in Graves' hyperthyroidism and ophthalmopathy.

The specimen was peripheral blood mononuclear cells (PBMCs), collected at new diagnosis, from a patient treated with antithyroid drugs. The source is a woman aged 30 to 39 with Graves disease. Donor details come from another sample of the same person, matched by shared clones.

This chain connects TRBV19 to TRBJ1-2; D is ambiguous. Trimming stripped 1 base from V and 2 bases from J, with 11 bases between. The CDR3 has 15 residues. In germline, CDR1 is LNHDA, CDR2 SQIVND (reference sequence). This CDR3 is CASSIGPEANYGYTF. The CDR3 DNA is TGTGCCAGTAGTATAGGTCCGGAGGCGAACTATGGCTACACCTTC.

This clonotype was seen many times. J is TRBJ1-1 and V is TRBV4-1, with D unresolved. Trimming left V 0 bases short and J 0 bases short, with 11 bases between. The germline CDR1 and CDR2 sequences are MGHRA and YSYEKL. The CDR3 is made up of 16 amino acids. The CDR3 reads CASSQDQHSMNTEAFF. DNA of the CDR3: TGCGCCAGCAGCCAAGATCAGCACAGCATGAACACTGAAGCTTTCTTT.

The gene calls are TRBV7-9 and TRBJ1-2; D is undetermined. With 5 bases removed from V and 3 bases from J, the gap between germline ends came to 10 bases. This CDR3 comprises 13 residues. Germline V gives CDR1 SEHNR, CDR2 FQNEAQ (reference sequence). CDR3 amino acids: CASSRAEYYGYTF. The CDR3 DNA reads as TGTGCCAGCAGCCGAGCCGAATACTATGGCTACACCTTC.

Ten or more counts support this clonotype. V and J are TRBV2 and TRBJ1-4; D unclear. Trimming took 6 bases from V and 7 from J, leaving 15 bases between them. The CDR3 extends over 14 amino acids. Per germline, CDR1 SNHLY and CDR2 FYNNEI. CDR3 nucleotide sequence: TGTGCCAGCAGAGGAAGCGGGCCGGGTGAAAAACTGTTTTTT. The encoded protein is CASRGSGPGEKLFF.

Many counts were recorded for this clonotype. The chain employs TRBV25-1 and TRBJ1-1; no clear D gene. In germline, CDR1 is MGHDK, CDR2 SYGVNS. Trimming shortened V by 4 bases and J by 5 bases, and 20 bases separated the two germline ends. This CDR3 is built from 16 residues. The CDR3 sequence: CASSGLPPARETEAFF. In DNA, the CDR3 is TGTGCCAGCAGTGGGCTCCCTCCGGCGAGGGAGACTGAAGCTTTCTTT.

This clonotype was detected many times. The CDR3 here is CSEGTGGETQYF. CDR3 sequence (DNA): TGCAGCGAGGGGACAGGCGGAGAGACCCAGTACTTC. This rearrangement joins TRBV29-1 to TRBJ2-5, with TRBD1 matching over 8 bases. V lost 7 bases to trimming and J lost 4 bases; unmatched junction nucleotides: 5. Germline assignment: CDR1 SQVTM and CDR2 ANQGSEA. The CDR3 extends over 12 amino acids.

V and J are TRBV7-8 and TRBJ2-7; perhaps TRBD2 as D (7 bases). The germline V gene encodes CDR1 SGHVS and CDR2 FQNEAQ. V lost 5 bases and J lost 2, with 13 bases in between. The CDR3 consists of 14 residues. CDR3 nucleotide sequence: TGTGCCAGCAGCACCCAGGGGAGGGCCTACGAGCAGTACTTC. Protein: CASSTQGRAYEQYF.

This clonotype was detected many times. This chain's CDR3 is CASSSRQGEAFF. The DNA for the CDR3 is TGTGCCAGCAGTTCCCGACAGGGAGAAGCTTTCTTT. This chain links TRBV12-3 or TRBV12-4 with TRBJ1-1; TRBD1 agrees at 7 bases. V was pared by 4 bases and J by 8 bases, with 4 bases of the junction left unmatched. The CDR3 consists of 12 residues.

This clonotype has only one observation. This sequence joins TRBV2 and TRBJ2-7; D perhaps matches TRBD2 (5 bases). CDR1 is SNHLY, CDR2 FYNNEI, per germline. CDR3 length: 12 amino acids. V was trimmed by 8 bases and J by 2 bases, leaving 10 bases between them. The CDR3 DNA follows: TGTGCCAGCGGGAGCCTTCCCTACGAGCAGTACTTC. This codes for CASGSLPYEQYF.

The table lists this clonotype with many counts. This rearrangement joins TRBV20-1 to TRBJ1-1; D remains ambiguous. The germline V gene encodes CDR1 DFQATT and CDR2 SNEGSKA (reference sequence). V gave up 5 bases and J gave up 4 bases, with 23 bases separating them. This CDR3 region has 16 residues. The CDR3 here is CSASAPPPGLGTEAFF. The CDR3 coding sequence is TGCAGTGCTTCCGCCCCCCCCCCGGGTCTAGGCACTGAAGCTTTCTTT.

At least ten counts were recorded for this clonotype. The chain uses TRBV28 and TRBJ2-1; tentatively, D is TRBD1 (6 bases). The CDR3 extends over 15 amino acids. The germline V gene encodes CDR1 MDHEN and CDR2 SYDVKM. Trimming stripped 4 bases from V and 4 bases from J, with 14 bases between. The CDR3 loop reads CASSSGQREYNEQFF. The CDR3 region has the DNA TGTGCCAGCAGTTCAGGACAGAGAGAGTACAATGAGCAGTTCTTC.

This clonotype has just a few counts. This sequence joins TRBV27 and TRBJ2-7, with D perhaps given as TRBD1 or TRBD2 (5 bases each). The V end lost 6 bases, the J end lost 0 bases, and 6 bases lay between the germline ends. Germline-derived CDR1 and CDR2 are MNHEY and SMNVEV (reference sequence). This CDR3 spans 12 amino acids. CDR3 DNA: TGTGCCAGCAGGAGGGGCTCCTACGAGCAGTACTTC. Its translation is CASRRGSYEQYF.

This clonotype was detected many times. The chain is built from TRBV30 and TRBJ2-2; no reliable D call. The CDR3 consists of 15 residues. Germline loops: CDR1 GTSNPN, CDR2 SVGIG (reference sequence). Trimming took 6 bases from V and 2 from J, leaving 16 bases between them. CDR3 in DNA: TGTGCCTGCCCCGCCGGGTCCTCCAACACCGGGGAGCTGTTTTTT. It is translated as CACPAGSSNTGELFF. Together with reference TRBV30 and TRBJ2-2, the CDR3 gives the full variable domain: SQTIHQWPATLVQPVGSPLSLECTVEGTSNPNLYWYRQAAGRGLQLLFYSVGIGQISSEVPQNLSASRPQDRQFILSSKKLLLSDSGFYLCACPAGSSNTGELFFGEGSRLTVL.

Ten or more counts support this clonotype. The rearrangement joins TRBV20-1 to TRBJ2-1, with 7 bases fitting TRBD2. The CDR3 sequence is 15 residues long. Germline-derived CDR1 and CDR2 are DFQATT and SNEGSKA (reference sequence). V was clipped by 4 bases and J by 6 bases; unmatched bases: 12. CDR3 protein: CSAIPPGAGLNEQFF. The CDR3 bases are TGCAGTGCTATCCCCCCTGGAGCGGGACTCAATGAGCAGTTCTTC.

This clonotype occurred many times. V usage is TRBV28 and J usage is TRBJ1-1; 7 positions agree with TRBD1. V dropped 3 bases and J dropped 6; count of bases not matched to a gene: 7. Per the germline V gene, CDR1 is MDHEN and CDR2 is SYDVKM. The CDR3 has 14 amino acids. CDR3 sequence (DNA): TGTGCCAGCAGTTTTGACAGGGTATCTGCTGAAGCTTTCTTT. The encoded protein is CASSFDRVSAEAFF.

J is TRBJ2-7 and V is TRBV11-2; 9 nucleotides agree with TRBD2. V was pared by 4 bases and J by 3 bases, with 4 bases of the junction left unmatched. CDR3 length equals 14 residues. The germline gives CDR1 SGHAT, CDR2 FQNNGV. CDR3 sequence: CASSSGLAYYEQYF. The CDR3 DNA sequence: TGTGCCAGCAGCTCCGGACTAGCGTACTACGAGCAGTACTTC.

This clonotype was observed at least ten times. V usage is TRBV11-2 and J usage is TRBJ1-1; D remains ambiguous. Germline V gene data show CDR1 as SGHAT and CDR2 as FQNNGV. The V gene lost 4 bases and the J gene lost 9 bases, with 21 bases spanning the gap. This CDR3 contains 15 residues. Here the CDR3 DNA reads TGTGCCAGCAGCTCAACCCCTGTCCCCCTCGGGAAAGCTTTCTTT. This translates into CASSSTPVPLGKAFF.

The chain is built from TRBV6-5 and TRBJ1-1; tentatively, D is TRBD1 (6 bases). Trimming took 0 bases from V and 6 from J, leaving 14 bases between them. The V gene's germline CDR1 is MNHEY and CDR2 SVGAGI. This CDR3 spans 15 amino acids. The chain's CDR3 is CASSYSTGGVAEAFF. The CDR3 DNA sequence: TGTGCCAGCAGTTACTCGACAGGCGGGGTGGCTGAAGCTTTCTTT.

For this clonotype: Because it lacks the conserved phenylalanine or tryptophan at the end, this CDR3 is likely a read error. The limits of the CDR3 on the DNA are not certain, so only TCRdb's listed CDR3 is given. The J gene is TRBJ1-6, the V gene TRBV4-1; TRBD1 was called by the table and not checked on the DNA. The germline V gene has CDR1 MGHRA and CDR2 YSYEKL. Including both end residues, the CDR3 is 16 amino acids long. This CDR3 reads CASSQVRGTGDSPLLL.

This clonotype has a count of ten or more. V gene TRBV9 combines with J gene TRBJ1-5, with 8 bases lining up with TRBD1. V lost 3 bases, J lost 7 bases, and 6 bases stayed unmatched. The CDR3 covers 14 residues. In germline, CDR1 is SGDLS, CDR2 YYNGEE. The chain's CDR3 is CASSDDRGSQPQHF. CDR3 coding DNA: TGTGCCAGCAGCGACGACAGGGGAAGCCAGCCCCAGCATTTT.

This clonotype was seen just once. At one boundary the junction diverges from the germline segment, which might be a read error. The chain uses TRBV12-3 or TRBV12-4 and TRBJ2-3; TRBD2 matches at 11 bases. The CDR3 runs 16 residues. CDR3 coding DNA: TGTGCCAGCAGTCCAAGTCTAGCGGGAGGCACAGATACGCGGTATTTT. Translated: CASSPSLAGGTDTRYF.

This clonotype has a count of ten or more. V usage is TRBV2 and J usage is TRBJ2-7; weak D call: TRBD1 (6 bases). This CDR3 comprises 13 residues. The V gene lost 3 bases and the J gene lost 5 bases, with 11 bases spanning the gap. From germline, CDR1 is SNHLY and CDR2 FYNNEI. The CDR3 DNA reads as TGTGCCAGCAGTGATACAGGGTGGGACGAGCAGTACTTC. Protein product: CASSDTGWDEQYF.

This clonotype occurred many times. The V call is TRBV9, the J call TRBJ1-1, with a possible D match to TRBD1 (5 bases). The germline V gene encodes CDR1 SGDLS and CDR2 YYNGEE. The CDR3 extends over 14 amino acids. Trimming removed 4 bases from V and 1 base from J, with 11 bases in between. The CDR3 protein is CASSSGHTNTEAFF. The CDR3 nucleotides read TGTGCCAGCAGCTCAGGACATACGAACACTGAAGCTTTCTTT.

This clonotype appeared many times. In DNA form, the CDR3 reads TGTGCCAGCAGGCGACAGGCCCCATCCTACGAGCAGTACTTC. Translation gives CASRRQAPSYEQYF. J is TRBJ2-7 and V is TRBV28; D might be TRBD1 (6 bases). Germline CDR1 is MDHEN and CDR2 is SYDVKM. This CDR3 comprises 14 residues. V lost 6 bases to trimming and J lost 1 base, with 13 bases between them. The full variable domain, rest sourced from reference TRBV28 and TRBJ2-7, is DVKVTQSSRYLVKRTGEKVFLECVQDMDHENMFWYRQDPGLGLRLIYFSYDVKMKEKGDIPEGYSVSREKKERFSLILESASTNQTSMYLCASRRQAPSYEQYFGPGTRLTVT.

Ten or more counts support this clonotype. This chain uses TRBV6-1 with TRBJ1-1; possible D gene TRBD1, 5 bases. This CDR3 spans 14 amino acids. CDR1 and CDR2 (germline): MNHNS, SASEGT. The germline V and J ends were trimmed by 2 bases and 0 bases, with 7 bases remaining between them. This CDR3 reads CASSERGLNTEAFF. For the CDR3, the DNA is TGTGCCAGCAGTGAACGGGGGTTGAACACTGAAGCTTTCTTT.